Listed below are T cell receptor beta chains from one sample, sequenced in a study of technical replicates of blood from several donors. Clones were sequenced by immunoSEQ multiplex PCR, and TCRdb holds only the in-frame ones, with some missing. The sample includes about 89,000 clones, about 94% of them seen just once. Sequenced: T cells isolated from PBMCs. Receptor source: a human donor in good health. Both conserved end residues are part of each CDR3. D genes are given only for firm matches. Only some rows state a clone size, as once, few, many or a class for expanded clones.

abundance: .
v_gene: TRBV10-1
d_gene: .
j_gene: TRBJ2-3
len: 14
CDR3nt: TGCGCCAGCACCCCAGGGGCCGGCACAGATACGCAGTATTTT
CDR3aa: CASTPGAGTDTQYF

abundance: once
v_gene: TRBV27
d_gene: .
j_gene: TRBJ2-1
len: 13
CDR3nt: TGTGCCAGCAGTTTGAAGAGGGCTGGTGAGCAGTTCTTC
CDR3aa: CASSLKRAGEQFF

abundance: .
v_gene: TRBV11-2
d_gene: .
j_gene: TRBJ2-7
len: 12
CDR3nt: TGTGCCACGAGACAGGTCTCCTACGAGCAGTACTTC
CDR3aa: CATRQVSYEQYF

abundance: .
v_gene: TRBV18
d_gene: TRBD2
j_gene: TRBJ2-1
len: 16
CDR3nt: TGTGCCAGCTCACCACGCGGGACTAGCGGTTACAATGAGCAGTTCTTC
CDR3aa: CASSPRGTSGYNEQFF

abundance: .
v_gene: TRBV13
d_gene: TRBD1
j_gene: TRBJ2-7
len: 15
CDR3nt: TGTGCCAGCAGCTTAGCCCAGACAGGGACCTACGAGCAGTACTTC
CDR3aa: CASSLAQTGTYEQYF

abundance: .
v_gene: TRBV7-2
d_gene: .
j_gene: TRBJ1-5
len: 17
CDR3nt: TGTGCCAGCAGCTTGACTAGCGCGTATGGGGGCAATCAGCCCCAGCATTTT
CDR3aa: CASSLTSAYGGNQPQHF

abundance: .
v_gene: TRBV10-2
d_gene: .
j_gene: TRBJ2-6
len: 19
CDR3nt: TGCGCCAGCAGTGACCTCTTTCTGGTCGGGAGCTCTGGGGCCAACGTCCTGACTTTC
CDR3aa: CASSDLFLVGSSGANVLTF

abundance: .
v_gene: TRBV6-6
d_gene: TRBD1
j_gene: TRBJ1-4
len: 15
CDR3nt: TGTGCCAGCAGTCGGAGCAGGGGGGTTAATGAAAAACTGTTTTTT
CDR3aa: CASSRSRGVNEKLFF

abundance: .
v_gene: TRBV6-6
d_gene: .
j_gene: TRBJ1-3
len: 15
CDR3nt: TGTGCCAGCAGTTACAATCCCAGCTCTGGAAACACCATATATTTT
CDR3aa: CASSYNPSSGNTIYF

abundance: .
v_gene: TRBV5-4
d_gene: TRBD2
j_gene: TRBJ2-3
len: 16
CDR3nt: TGTGCCAGCAGCTTGGGGGCGCCGGGGGAGGGAGATACGCAGTATTTT
CDR3aa: CASSLGAPGEGDTQYF

abundance: .
v_gene: TRBV7-8
d_gene: .
j_gene: TRBJ2-7
len: 12
CDR3nt: TGTGCCAGCAGCTTAGGCACTTACGAGCAGTACTTC
CDR3aa: CASSLGTYEQYF

abundance: .
v_gene: TRBV30
d_gene: TRBD1
j_gene: TRBJ2-5
len: 13
CDR3nt: TGTGCCTGGAGTGGGGACAGACAAGAGACCCAGTACTTC
CDR3aa: CAWSGDRQETQYF

abundance: .
v_gene: TRBV5-1
d_gene: TRBD2
j_gene: TRBJ2-1
len: 21
CDR3nt: TGCGCCAGCAGCTTGCGCTTGTGGCCTAGCGGATCACACTTCTCCTACAATGAGCAGTTCTTC
CDR3aa: CASSLRLWPSGSHFSYNEQFF

abundance: .
v_gene: TRBV5-1
d_gene: TRBD2
j_gene: TRBJ2-7
len: 19
CDR3nt: TGCGCCAGCAGCTTGGCCCCGACTAGCGGGGGGCCCCGCTCCTACGAGCAGTACTTC
CDR3aa: CASSLAPTSGGPRSYEQYF

abundance: .
v_gene: TRBV11-2
d_gene: TRBD1
j_gene: TRBJ2-1
len: 16
CDR3nt: TGTGCCAGCAGGGTTCCCGGGACAGGCTCCTACAATGAGCAGTTCTTC
CDR3aa: CASRVPGTGSYNEQFF

abundance: .
v_gene: TRBV27
d_gene: .
j_gene: TRBJ2-2
len: 15
CDR3nt: TGTGCCAGCAGCTCGGGACTTTGGAACACCGGGGAGCTGTTTTTT
CDR3aa: CASSSGLWNTGELFF

abundance: .
v_gene: TRBV2
d_gene: .
j_gene: TRBJ1-1
len: 11
CDR3nt: TGTGCCAGCCAGGGTTACGCTGAAGCTTTCTTT
CDR3aa: CASQGYAEAFF

abundance: .
v_gene: TRBV6-5
d_gene: .
j_gene: TRBJ1-6
len: 13
CDR3nt: TGTGCCAGCACACAGGGTTTCACGACACCCCTCCACTTT
CDR3aa: CASTQGFTTPLHF

abundance: .
v_gene: TRBV9
d_gene: TRBD1
j_gene: TRBJ1-1
len: 14
CDR3nt: TGTGCCAGCAGCGATCAGGGGGTCGGTACTGAAGCTTTCTTT
CDR3aa: CASSDQGVGTEAFF

abundance: .
v_gene: TRBV19
d_gene: TRBD2
j_gene: TRBJ2-3
len: 14
CDR3nt: TGTGCCAGTAGTAAGACTAGCGGGCCAGATACGCAGTATTTT
CDR3aa: CASSKTSGPDTQYF

abundance: .
v_gene: TRBV12-5
d_gene: TRBD2
j_gene: TRBJ2-7
len: 19
CDR3nt: TGTGCTAGTGGTTTGGATGGACTAGCGGGGCGACTCCACTCCTACGAGCAGTACTTC
CDR3aa: CASGLDGLAGRLHSYEQYF

abundance: .
v_gene: TRBV27
d_gene: .
j_gene: TRBJ1-2
len: 16
CDR3nt: TGTGCCAGCAGTTCTCCTCGGGGGAGGTATAACTATGGCTACACCTTC
CDR3aa: CASSSPRGRYNYGYTF

abundance: .
v_gene: TRBV25-1
d_gene: TRBD1
j_gene: TRBJ2-7
len: 14
CDR3nt: TGTGCCAGCAGTTGGGGACAGATTCCCTACGAGCAGTACTTC
CDR3aa: CASSWGQIPYEQYF

abundance: .
v_gene: TRBV6-6
d_gene: TRBD1
j_gene: TRBJ2-7
len: 14
CDR3nt: TGTGCCAGCAGTACGACAGGGGGCGAGAGCGAGCAGTACTTC
CDR3aa: CASSTTGGESEQYF

abundance: .
v_gene: TRBV7-9
d_gene: .
j_gene: TRBJ2-1
len: 12
CDR3nt: TGTGCCAGCAGCCCCCTTAACAATGAGCAGTTCTTC
CDR3aa: CASSPLNNEQFF

abundance: .
v_gene: TRBV6-5
d_gene: .
j_gene: TRBJ1-3
len: 13
CDR3nt: TGTGCCAGCAGTTACGCACAGGGTTACACCATATATTTT
CDR3aa: CASSYAQGYTIYF

abundance: .
v_gene: TRBV7-2
d_gene: .
j_gene: TRBJ1-3
len: 16
CDR3nt: TGTGCCAGCAGCTTAGGACGGGAGTACTCTGGAAACACCATATATTTT
CDR3aa: CASSLGREYSGNTIYF